This T cell receptor (beta chain) is drawn from a study of cytomegalovirus exposure and HLA in healthy donors. Germline trimming cut 0 bases from V and 0 bases from J; bases unmatched to any gene: 13. The CDR3 consists of 20 residues. Germline assignment: CDR1 ENHRY and CDR2 SYGVKD. In regard to this clone: The antigen is unknown.

Points from the study as a whole: Presence/absence analyses assumed roughly uniform sequencing depth across donors. Indistinguishable V segments, including TRBV6-2 and TRBV6-3, were excluded.

The PCR employed 60 Vbeta primers together with 13 Jbeta primers. Repertoires were generated with immunoSEQ multiplex PCR, while TCRdb's copy carries only in-frame clones and drops some. The sample comprises about 170,000 clones, less than 80% of which are singletons, and less than 0.9% rests with the top ten. This TCR came from a female donor in good health and CMV-seronegative. This chain uses TRBV10-3 with TRBJ1-5, with TRBD1 matching 8 bases. Specimen: PBMCs. CDR3 in amino acids: CAISESTGTGNILSNQPQHF. The CDR3, as DNA: TGTGCCATCAGTGAGTCGACCGGGACAGGAAATATACTTAGCAATCAGCCCCAGCATTTT.